A single sample gave rise to the 9 T cell receptor beta chains below, sequenced in a study of regulatory T cells in long-lasting Graves disease. Specified time point: newly diagnosed GD, antithyroid drugs for less than 3 months. PBMC RNA served as the TCR library source. According to the study, TCR beta libraries were built with iRepertoire HTBI primers and CDR3-region Arm-PCR. TCRdb re-derived calls from the multiplex PCR reads in MiXCR, one entry per CDR3 protein. The sample lists roughly 440,000 distinct CDR3 sequences; 15% to 20% were seen once. In addition, the sample was reused for a study of T cells in Graves' hyperthyroidism and ophthalmopathy.

The starting material was peripheral blood mononuclear cells (PBMCs), obtained at new diagnosis, from a patient treated with antithyroid drugs. Receptors were obtained from a woman aged 18-29 years with Graves disease.

This clonotype has at least ten counts. J is TRBJ2-5 and V is TRBV24-1; D remains ambiguous. Germline values: CDR1 KGHDR, CDR2 SFDVKD. CDR3 length equals 13 residues. V dropped 7 bases and J dropped 2 bases, with 10 bases sitting between them. The CDR3 spells CATRRTEQETQYF. CDR3 nucleotide sequence: TGTGCCACCAGGCGGACGGAACAAGAGACCCAGTACTTC.

The sample holds many counts of this clonotype. The rearrangement uses TRBV20-1 and TRBJ2-1; the D is unclear. V lost 5 bases to trimming and J lost 2 bases, with 19 bases between them. The CDR3 extends over 16 amino acids. CDR1 and CDR2 from the germline V gene are DFQATT and SNEGSKA (reference sequence). CDR3 sequence (DNA): TGCAGTGCTCTAGAGCCAGGCGCCCCGCCCTACAATGAGCAGTTCTTC. This translates into CSALEPGAPPYNEQFF.

Note on this clonotype: Given a much more abundant clone one base away, this may be a read error. Because it lacks the conserved phenylalanine or tryptophan at the end, this CDR3 is likely a read error. The chain combines TRBV27 with TRBJ2-5; D not certain. CDR1 MNHEY and CDR2 SMNVEV come from the germline V gene (reference sequence). Trimming pared 7 bases from V and 2 bases from J, leaving 14 bases between. The CDR3 covers 14 residues. The CDR3 DNA follows: TGTGCCAGCAAAGATAACAGCGAACAAGAGACCCAGTACCTC. As protein: CASKDNSEQETQYL.

At least ten counts were recorded for this clonotype. V is TRBV7-2 and J is TRBJ2-2; D is undetermined. The germline gives CDR1 SGHTA, CDR2 FQGNSA. This CDR3 comprises 14 residues. Trimming pared 3 bases from V and 2 bases from J, leaving 7 bases between. The DNA for the CDR3 is TGTGCCAGCAGCTTTCGGCTAAACACCGGGGAGCTGTTTTTT. Translation: CASSFRLNTGELFF.

The rearrangement links TRBV4-2 to TRBJ2-5, with D perhaps matching TRBD2 (6 bases). CDR1 and CDR2 from the germline V gene are LGHNA and YNFKEQ. The CDR3 is made up of 15 amino acids. Trimming pared 1 base from V and 7 bases from J, leaving 16 bases between. CDR3 DNA sequence: TGTGCCAGCAGCCAAGTAGCAGCGACCGGGGGGACCCAGTACTTC. Translating it yields CASSQVAATGGTQYF.

This clonotype was detected a few times. The chain uses TRBV24-1 and TRBJ2-1; 7 nucleotides line up with TRBD2. With V trimmed by 3 bases and J by 8 bases, 9 bases remained unmatched. The CDR3 covers 15 residues. Per germline, CDR1 KGHDR and CDR2 SFDVKD. CDR3 residues: CATSDVAGVSHEQFF. CDR3 sequence (DNA): TGTGCCACCAGTGATGTGGCGGGAGTGAGTCATGAGCAGTTCTTC.

This clonotype was seen only a few times. In DNA form, the CDR3 reads TGTGCCAGCAGCTTAACGGGCGGGGGCATCCCGAGCTCCTACAATGAGCAGTTCTTC. It yields the protein CASSLTGGGIPSSYNEQFF. This chain connects TRBV7-3 to TRBJ2-1; D may be TRBD2 (7 bases). CDR1 is SGHTA, CDR2 FQGTGA, per germline. This CDR3 region has 19 residues. V dropped 0 bases and J dropped 0 bases, with 18 bases sitting between them.

In its sample, this clonotype was seen many times. The gene calls are TRBV3-1 and TRBJ2-1, with TRBD2 identical over 11 bases. The CDR3 contains 15 residues. J was trimmed by 8 bases and V by 4 bases; bases with no gene match: 7. The germline V gene has CDR1 LGHDT and CDR2 YNNKEL (reference sequence). Here the CDR3 DNA reads TGTGCCAGCAGCCGGACTAGCGGGTCCGTCGATGAGCAGTTCTTC. Amino acids: CASSRTSGSVDEQFF.

This clonotype was detected ten times or more. This sequence joins TRBV12-3 or TRBV12-4 and TRBJ2-7; D is ambiguous. With 6 bases removed from V and 5 bases from J, the gap between germline ends came to 8 bases. The length of the CDR3 is 11 residues. CDR3: CASSGRHEQYF. CDR3 in DNA: TGTGCCAGCAGCGGGCGGCACGAGCAGTACTTC.